This T cell receptor beta chain was recovered during a study of regulatory T cells in long-lasting Graves disease. The time point is: newly diagnosed GD, antithyroid drugs for less than 3 months. The TCR library was made from RNA that had been extracted from PBMCs in TRIzol. The length of the CDR3 is 12 residues. The ends were cut back, 5 bases at V and 6 bases at J, with 9 bases in the middle. Germline CDR1 is KGHSH and CDR2 is LQKENI. There are many counts of this clonotype. TCR beta libraries were built with iRepertoire HTBI primers and Arm-PCR of CDR3 regions. TCRdb re-analysed the multiplex PCR reads in MiXCR, keeping a single row per CDR3 protein. The table includes about 430,000 distinct CDR3 sequences, 15% detected once. The same sample was also studied in work on T cells in Graves' hyperthyroidism and ophthalmopathy.

This TCR was sampled from a woman aged 40 to 55 with Graves disease. The chain carries TRBV18 and TRBJ2-3; D not certain. The source was peripheral blood mononuclear cells (PBMCs), collected at new diagnosis, from a patient treated with antithyroid drugs. CDR3 protein: CASSEQYDTQYF. The CDR3 DNA follows: TGTGCCAGCTCAGAACAGTACGATACGCAGTATTTT. Drawing the rest from reference TRBV18 and TRBJ2-3, the complete variable domain is NAGVMQNPRHLVRRRGQEARLRCSPMKGHSHVYWYRQLPEEGLKFMVYLQKENIIDESGMPKERFSAEFPKEGPSILRIQQVVRGDSAAYFCASSEQYDTQYFGPGTRLTVL.